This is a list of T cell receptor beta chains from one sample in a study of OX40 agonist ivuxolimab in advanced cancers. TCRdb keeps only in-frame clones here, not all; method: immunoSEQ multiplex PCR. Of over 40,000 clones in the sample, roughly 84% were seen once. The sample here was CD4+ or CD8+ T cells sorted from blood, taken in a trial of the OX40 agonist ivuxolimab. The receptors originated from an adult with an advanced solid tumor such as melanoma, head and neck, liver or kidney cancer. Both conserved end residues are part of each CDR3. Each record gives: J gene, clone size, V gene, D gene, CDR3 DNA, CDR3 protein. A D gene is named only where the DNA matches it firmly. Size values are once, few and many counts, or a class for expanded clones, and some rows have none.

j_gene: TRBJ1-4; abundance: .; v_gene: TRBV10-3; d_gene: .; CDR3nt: TGTGCCATCAGTACGGGAAGAGGTGAAAAACTGTTTTTT; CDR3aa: CAISTGRGEKLFF
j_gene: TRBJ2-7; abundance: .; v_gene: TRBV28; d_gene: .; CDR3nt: TGTGCCAGCAGTTTAAAATACGAGCAGTACTTC; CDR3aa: CASSLKYEQYF
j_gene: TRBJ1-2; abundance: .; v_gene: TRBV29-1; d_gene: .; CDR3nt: TGCAGCGTTGAAGAACGAGGCTTTGGCTACACCTTC; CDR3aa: CSVEERGFGYTF
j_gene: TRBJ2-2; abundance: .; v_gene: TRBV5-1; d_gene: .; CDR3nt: TGCGCCAGCAGCTTTCAGGGTTTGGACACCGGGGAGCTGTTTTTT; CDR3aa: CASSFQGLDTGELFF
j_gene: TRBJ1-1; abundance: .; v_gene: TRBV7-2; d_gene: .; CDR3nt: TGTGCCAGCAGCTTAAGGACCCCGAACACTGAAGCTTTCTTT; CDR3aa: CASSLRTPNTEAFF
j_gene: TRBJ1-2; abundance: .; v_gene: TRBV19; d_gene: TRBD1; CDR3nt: TGTGCCAGTACCCTGGACAGGGGCTATGGCTACACCTTC; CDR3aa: CASTLDRGYGYTF
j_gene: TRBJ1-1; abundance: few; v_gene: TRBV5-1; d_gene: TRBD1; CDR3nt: TGCGCCAGCAGTTGGGACAGCGGTACTGAAGCTTTCTTT; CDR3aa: CASSWDSGTEAFF
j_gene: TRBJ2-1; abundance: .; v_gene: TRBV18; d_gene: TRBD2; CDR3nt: TGTGCCAGCTCGCCGACTAGCGGCTACAATGAGCAGTTCTTC; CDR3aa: CASSPTSGYNEQFF
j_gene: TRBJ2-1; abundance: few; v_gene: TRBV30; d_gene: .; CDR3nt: TGTGCCTGGAGTGCACTCTCCTACAATGAGCAGTTCTTC; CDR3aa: CAWSALSYNEQFF
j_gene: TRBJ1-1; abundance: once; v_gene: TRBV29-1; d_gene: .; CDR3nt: TGCAGCGTCCAATCCGTGGCGAACACTGAAGCTTTCTTT; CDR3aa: CSVQSVANTEAFF
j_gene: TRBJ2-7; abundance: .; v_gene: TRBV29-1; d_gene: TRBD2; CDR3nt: TGCAGCGTTGGGACTAGCGGGACAACCGAGCAGTACTTC; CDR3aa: CSVGTSGTTEQYF
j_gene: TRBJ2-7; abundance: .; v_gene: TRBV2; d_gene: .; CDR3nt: TGTGCCAGCAAATCGGAGGGTCTGCACGAGCAGTACTTC; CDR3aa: CASKSEGLHEQYF
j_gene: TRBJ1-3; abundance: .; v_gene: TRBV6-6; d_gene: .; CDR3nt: TGTGCCAGCACCCAGACAAACTCTGGAAACACCATATATTTT; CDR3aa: CASTQTNSGNTIYF
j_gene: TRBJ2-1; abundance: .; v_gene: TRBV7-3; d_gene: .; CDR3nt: TGTGCCAGCAGCCCCGGAGGTGTCTACAATGAGCAGTTCTTC; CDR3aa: CASSPGGVYNEQFF
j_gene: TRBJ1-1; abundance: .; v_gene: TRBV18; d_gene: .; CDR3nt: TGTGCCAGCTCACGGGTTGGGGACACTGAAGCTTTCTTT; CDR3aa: CASSRVGDTEAFF
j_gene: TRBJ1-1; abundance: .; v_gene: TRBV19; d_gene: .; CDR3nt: TGTGCCAGTACGGCGGGACAAATGAACACTGAAGCTTTCTTT; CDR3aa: CASTAGQMNTEAFF
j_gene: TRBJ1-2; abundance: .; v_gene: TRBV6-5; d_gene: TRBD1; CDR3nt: TGTGCCAGCTCCCTCGGACAGGGGGCGGTCGGCTACACCTTC; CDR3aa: CASSLGQGAVGYTF
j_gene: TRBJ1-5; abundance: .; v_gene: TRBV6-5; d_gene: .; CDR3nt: TGTGCCAGCAGCACGGGACAAACGAGCAATCAGCCCCAGCATTTT; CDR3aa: CASSTGQTSNQPQHF
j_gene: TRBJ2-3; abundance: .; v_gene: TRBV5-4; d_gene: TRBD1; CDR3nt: TGTGCCAGCAGTCAAGGACAGGGGCGTGTAGATACGCAGTATTTT; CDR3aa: CASSQGQGRVDTQYF
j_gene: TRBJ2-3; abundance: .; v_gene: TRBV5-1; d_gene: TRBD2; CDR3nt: TGCGCCAGCAGCCTACAAACTAGCGGCACAGATACGCAGTATTTT; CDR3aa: CASSLQTSGTDTQYF
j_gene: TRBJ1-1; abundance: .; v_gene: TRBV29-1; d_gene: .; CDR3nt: TGCAGCGACTCCGGGGACACTGAAGCTTTCTTT; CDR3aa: CSDSGDTEAFF
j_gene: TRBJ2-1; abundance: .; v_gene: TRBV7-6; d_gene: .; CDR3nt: TGTGCCAGCAGCTTAGGCGGTCTAGCGAGCTACAATGAGCAGTTCTTC; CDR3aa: CASSLGGLASYNEQFF
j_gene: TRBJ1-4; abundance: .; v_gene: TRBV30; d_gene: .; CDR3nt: TGTGCCTGGGACAGGCCGCCGGGTAATGAAAAACTGTTTTTT; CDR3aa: CAWDRPPGNEKLFF
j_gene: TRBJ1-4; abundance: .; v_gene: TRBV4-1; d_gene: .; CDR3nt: TGCGCCAGCAGCCAAGAGGGGGACCCAAATGAAAAACTGTTTTTT; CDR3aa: CASSQEGDPNEKLFF
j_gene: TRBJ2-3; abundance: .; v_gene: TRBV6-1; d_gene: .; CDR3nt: TGTGCCAGCAGTGAAACCCCCCTAACTCGCACAGATACGCAGTATTTT; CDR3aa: CASSETPLTRTDTQYF
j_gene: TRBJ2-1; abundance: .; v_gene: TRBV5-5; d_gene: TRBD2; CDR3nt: TGTGCCAGCAGCTTGGATCTAGCGGGAGGTTTGGATGAGCAGTTCTTC; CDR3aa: CASSLDLAGGLDEQFF
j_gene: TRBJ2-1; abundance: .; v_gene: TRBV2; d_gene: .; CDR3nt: TGTGCCAGCAGCATGCAGCGGGTGGCCCAGAATGAGCAGTTCTTC; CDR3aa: CASSMQRVAQNEQFF
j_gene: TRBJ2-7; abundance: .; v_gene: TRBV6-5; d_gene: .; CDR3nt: TGTGCCAGCAGTCCCGGGCATCCCTACGAGCAGTACTTC; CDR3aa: CASSPGHPYEQYF
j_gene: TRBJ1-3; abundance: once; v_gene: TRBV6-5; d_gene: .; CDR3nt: TGTGCCAGCAGTCGAAGCTCCGGATCTGGAAACACCATATATTTT; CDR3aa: CASSRSSGSGNTIYF
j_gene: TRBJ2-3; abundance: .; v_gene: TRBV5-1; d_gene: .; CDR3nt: TGCGCCAGCAGCTTGGTTCGGGGCACAGATACGCAGTATTTT; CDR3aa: CASSLVRGTDTQYF
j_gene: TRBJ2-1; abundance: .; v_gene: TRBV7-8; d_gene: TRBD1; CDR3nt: TGTGCCAGCAGCCTCGGACAGGGGAGGGATAATGAGCAGTTCTTC; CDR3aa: CASSLGQGRDNEQFF
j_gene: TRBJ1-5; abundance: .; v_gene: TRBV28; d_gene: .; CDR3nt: TGTGCCAGCAGTTTACCTGGCAGGGGCAATCAGCCCCAGCATTTT; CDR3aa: CASSLPGRGNQPQHF
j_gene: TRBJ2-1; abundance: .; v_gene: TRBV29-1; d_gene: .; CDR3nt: TGCAGCGTTCCCAAAGTGTCGGGTTTCAATGAGCAGTTCTTC; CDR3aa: CSVPKVSGFNEQFF
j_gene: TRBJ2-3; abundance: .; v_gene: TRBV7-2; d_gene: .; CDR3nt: TGTGCCAGCAGCTTAGGGCAGTCGGCAGATACGCAGTATTTT; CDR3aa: CASSLGQSADTQYF
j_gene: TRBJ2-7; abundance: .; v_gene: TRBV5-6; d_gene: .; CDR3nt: TGTGCCAGCAGCTTAGCGGACCTCTCCTACGAGCAGTACTTC; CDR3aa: CASSLADLSYEQYF
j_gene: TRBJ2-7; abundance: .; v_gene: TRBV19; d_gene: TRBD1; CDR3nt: TGTGCCAGTAGTATCGGACAGGGGGCCTACGAGCAGTACTTC; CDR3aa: CASSIGQGAYEQYF
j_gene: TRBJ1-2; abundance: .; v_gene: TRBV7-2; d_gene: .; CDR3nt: TGTGCCAGCAGCTTACCTGGGAAATATGGCTACACCTTC; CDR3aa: CASSLPGKYGYTF
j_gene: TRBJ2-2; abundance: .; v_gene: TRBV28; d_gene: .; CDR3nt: TGTGCCAGCCTCGGGGGGCGGGCCGGGGAGCTGTTTTTT; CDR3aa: CASLGGRAGELFF
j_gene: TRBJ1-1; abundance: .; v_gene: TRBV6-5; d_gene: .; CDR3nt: TGTGCCAGCAGTACCTACGGCCGGAACACTGAAGCTTTCTTT; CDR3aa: CASSTYGRNTEAFF
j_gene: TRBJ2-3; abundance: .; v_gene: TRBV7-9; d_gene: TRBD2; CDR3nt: TGTGCCGGCCGGACTAGCGGGAGCACAGATACGCAGTATTTT; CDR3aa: CAGRTSGSTDTQYF
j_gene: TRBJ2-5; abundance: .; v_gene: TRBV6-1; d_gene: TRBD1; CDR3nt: TGTGCCAGCAGCGGGACAGTGGAGACCCAGTACTTC; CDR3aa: CASSGTVETQYF
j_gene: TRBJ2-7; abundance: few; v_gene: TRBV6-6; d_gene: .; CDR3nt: TGTGCCAGCAGTTGGGTAAGCGCCTACGAGCAGTACTTC; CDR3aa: CASSWVSAYEQYF
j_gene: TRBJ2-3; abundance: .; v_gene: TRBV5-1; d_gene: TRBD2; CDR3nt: TGCGCCAGCCGGAAGACTAGCGGCACAGATACGCAGTATTTT; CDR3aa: CASRKTSGTDTQYF
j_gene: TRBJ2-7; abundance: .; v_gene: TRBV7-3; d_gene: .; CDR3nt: TGTGCCAGCAGCAATGGGGCAGGCACCTACGAGCAGTACTTC; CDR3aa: CASSNGAGTYEQYF
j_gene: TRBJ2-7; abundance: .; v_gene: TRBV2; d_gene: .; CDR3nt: TGTGCCAGCAGTACCGGGACTCAGACCTACGAGCAGTACTTC; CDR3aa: CASSTGTQTYEQYF
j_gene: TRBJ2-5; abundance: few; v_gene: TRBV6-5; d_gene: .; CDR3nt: TGTGCCAGCAGTTACCTTGGGACCCCCCGCGGGGAGACCCAGTACTTC; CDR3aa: CASSYLGTPRGETQYF
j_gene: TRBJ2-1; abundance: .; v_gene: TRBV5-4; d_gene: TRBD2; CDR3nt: TGTGCCAGCAGCCAAAGATCCATTAGCGGGAGGGCGGGCAATGAGCAGTTCTTC; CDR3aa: CASSQRSISGRAGNEQFF
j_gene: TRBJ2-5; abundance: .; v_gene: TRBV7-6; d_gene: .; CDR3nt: TGTGCCAGCAGCTTCCCAGTTGGGGAGACCCAGTACTTC; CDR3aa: CASSFPVGETQYF
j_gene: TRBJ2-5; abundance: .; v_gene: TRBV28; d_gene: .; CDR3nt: TGTGCCAGCCGACCTGGCCAAGAGACCCAGTACTTC; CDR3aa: CASRPGQETQYF
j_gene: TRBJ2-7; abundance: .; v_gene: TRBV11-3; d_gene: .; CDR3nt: TGTGCCAGCAGCCCGGACTCCTACGAGCAGTACTTC; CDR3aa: CASSPDSYEQYF
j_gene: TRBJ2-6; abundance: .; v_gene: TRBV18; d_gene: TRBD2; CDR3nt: TGTGCCAGCTCACCACTTACCCCGCGAAGCGGGAATACTGGGGCCAACGTCCTGACTTTC; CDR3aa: CASSPLTPRSGNTGANVLTF
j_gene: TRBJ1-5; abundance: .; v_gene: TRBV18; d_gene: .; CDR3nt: TGTGCCAGCTCACCGCAGGGTATTGACAATCAGCCCCAGCATTTT; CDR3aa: CASSPQGIDNQPQHF
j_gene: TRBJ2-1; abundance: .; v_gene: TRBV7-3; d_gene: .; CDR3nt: TGTGCCAGCAGCTTAAACCCAGGAAACAATGAGCAGTTCTTC; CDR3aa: CASSLNPGNNEQFF
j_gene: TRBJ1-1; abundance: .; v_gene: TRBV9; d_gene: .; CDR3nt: TGTGCCAGCAGCGCGGGGGGGACCTTAAACACTGAAGCTTTCTTT; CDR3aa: CASSAGGTLNTEAFF
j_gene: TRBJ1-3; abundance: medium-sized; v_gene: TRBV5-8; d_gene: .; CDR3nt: TGTGCCAGCAGCTTGGTCGGGATGGGCTCTGGAAACACCATATATTTT; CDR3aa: CASSLVGMGSGNTIYF
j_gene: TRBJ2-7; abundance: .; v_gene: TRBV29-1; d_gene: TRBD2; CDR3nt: TGCAGCGTTGGGCGGGAGTACGAGCAGTACTTC; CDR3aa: CSVGREYEQYF
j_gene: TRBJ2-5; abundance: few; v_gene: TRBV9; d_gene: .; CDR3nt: TGTGCCAGCAGCGTAGAGGGCGACCAAGAGACCCAGTACTTC; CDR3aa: CASSVEGDQETQYF
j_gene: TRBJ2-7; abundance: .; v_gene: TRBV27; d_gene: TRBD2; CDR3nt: TGTGCCAGCAATATAAGCGGGAGAAGCCGCTACGAGCAGTACTTC; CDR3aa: CASNISGRSRYEQYF
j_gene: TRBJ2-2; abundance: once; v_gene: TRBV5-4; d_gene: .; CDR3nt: TGTGCCAGCAGCCTAATGATTACACGGCTAGGCGGGGAGCTGTTTTTT; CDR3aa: CASSLMITRLGGELFF